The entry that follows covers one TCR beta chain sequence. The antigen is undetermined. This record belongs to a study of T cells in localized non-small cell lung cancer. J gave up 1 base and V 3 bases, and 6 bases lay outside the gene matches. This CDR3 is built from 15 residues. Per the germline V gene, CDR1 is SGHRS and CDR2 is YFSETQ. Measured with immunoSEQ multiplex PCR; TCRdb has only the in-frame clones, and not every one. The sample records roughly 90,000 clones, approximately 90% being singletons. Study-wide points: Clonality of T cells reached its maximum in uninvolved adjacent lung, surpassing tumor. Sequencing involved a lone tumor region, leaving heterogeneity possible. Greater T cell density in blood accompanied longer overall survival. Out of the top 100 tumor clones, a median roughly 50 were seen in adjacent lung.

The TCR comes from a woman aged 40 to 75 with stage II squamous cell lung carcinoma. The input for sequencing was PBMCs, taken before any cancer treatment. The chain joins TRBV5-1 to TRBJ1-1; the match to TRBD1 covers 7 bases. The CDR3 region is CASSSPRDRNTEAFF. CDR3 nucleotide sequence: TGCGCCAGCAGCTCTCCTAGGGACAGGAACACTGAAGCTTTCTTT. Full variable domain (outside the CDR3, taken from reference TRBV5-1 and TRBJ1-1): KAGVTQTPRYLIKTRGQQVTLSCSPISGHRSVSWYQQTPGQGLQFLFEYFSETQRNKGNFPGRFSGRQFSNSRSEMNVSTLELGDSALYLCASSSPRDRNTEAFFGQGTRLTVV.